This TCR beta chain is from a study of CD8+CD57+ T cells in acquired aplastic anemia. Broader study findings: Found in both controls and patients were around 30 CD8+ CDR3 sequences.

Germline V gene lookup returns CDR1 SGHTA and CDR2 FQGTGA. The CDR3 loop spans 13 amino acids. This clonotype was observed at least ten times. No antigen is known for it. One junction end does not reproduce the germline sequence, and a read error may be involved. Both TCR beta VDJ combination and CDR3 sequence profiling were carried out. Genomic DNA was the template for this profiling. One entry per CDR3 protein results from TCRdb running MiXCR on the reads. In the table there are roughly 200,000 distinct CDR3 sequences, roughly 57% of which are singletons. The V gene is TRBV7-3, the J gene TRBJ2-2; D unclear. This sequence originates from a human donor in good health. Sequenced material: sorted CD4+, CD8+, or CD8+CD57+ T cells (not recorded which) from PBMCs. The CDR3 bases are TGTGCCAGCAGCCTAACGAGTGCCGGGGAGCTGTTTTTT. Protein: CASSLTSAGELFF.